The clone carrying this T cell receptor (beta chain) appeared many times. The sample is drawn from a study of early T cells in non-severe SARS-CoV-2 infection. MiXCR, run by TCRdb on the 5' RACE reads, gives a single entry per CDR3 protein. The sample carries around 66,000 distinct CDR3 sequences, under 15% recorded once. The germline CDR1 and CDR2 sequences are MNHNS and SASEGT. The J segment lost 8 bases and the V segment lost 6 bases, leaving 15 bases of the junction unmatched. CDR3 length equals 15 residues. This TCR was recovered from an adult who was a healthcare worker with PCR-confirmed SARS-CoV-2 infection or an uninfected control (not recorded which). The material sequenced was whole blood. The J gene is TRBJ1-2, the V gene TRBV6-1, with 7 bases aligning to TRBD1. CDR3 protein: CASRAYSTGEGGYTF. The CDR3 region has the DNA TGTGCCAGCAGAGCCTATTCTACAGGGGAGGGAGGCTACACCTTC.